This T cell receptor (beta chain) appears in the sequencing data of a study of cytomegalovirus exposure and HLA in healthy donors. Germline assignment: CDR1 MNHNY and CDR2 SVGAGI (reference sequence). This CDR3 has 11 residues. V was clipped by 4 bases and J by 11 bases, with 9 bases between them. The assay was immunoSEQ multiplex PCR, and TCRdb's table has in-frame clones only and misses some. The table has 150,000 or so clones, about 88% seen once. The TCR comes from a young woman in good health and CMV-seronegative. The sequenced material came from PBMCs. The chain combines TRBV6-6 with TRBJ2-1; weak D call: TRBD1 (5 bases). The CDR3 loop is CASSLVGQQFF. The CDR3 DNA reads TGTGCCAGCAGTTTGGTGGGGCAGCAGTTCTTC.